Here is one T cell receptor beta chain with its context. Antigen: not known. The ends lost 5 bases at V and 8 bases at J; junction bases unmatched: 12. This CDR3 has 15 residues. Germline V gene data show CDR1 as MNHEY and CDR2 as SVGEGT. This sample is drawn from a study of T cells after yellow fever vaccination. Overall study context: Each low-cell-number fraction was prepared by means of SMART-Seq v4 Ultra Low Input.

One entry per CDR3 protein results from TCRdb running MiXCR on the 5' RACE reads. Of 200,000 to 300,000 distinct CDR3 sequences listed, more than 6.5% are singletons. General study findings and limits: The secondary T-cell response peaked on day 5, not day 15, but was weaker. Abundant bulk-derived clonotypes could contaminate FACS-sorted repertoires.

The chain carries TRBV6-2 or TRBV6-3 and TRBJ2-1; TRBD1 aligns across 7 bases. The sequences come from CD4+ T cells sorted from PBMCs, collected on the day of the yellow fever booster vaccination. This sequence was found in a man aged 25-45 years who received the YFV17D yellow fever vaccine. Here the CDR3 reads CASSNRQGRNDEQFF. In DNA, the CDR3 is TGTGCCAGCAGTAACCGACAGGGAAGGAACGATGAGCAGTTCTTC.